What follows are 30 T cell receptor beta chains derived from one specimen sequenced in a study of radiotherapy plus CTLA-4 blockade in lung cancer. Sequencing used immunoSEQ multiplex PCR; TCRdb keeps in-frame clones, though not all of them. The sample carries 50,000 to 70,000 clones, 77% recorded once. The source material was peripheral blood, sampled from a patient treated with radiotherapy plus ipilimumab. The source of these receptors is a human donor with non-small cell lung cancer who had a partial response to radiotherapy plus ipilimumab.

The chain carries TRBV2 and TRBJ2-1; D possibly corresponds to TRBD1 (5 bases). This CDR3 has 13 amino acids. CDR1 and CDR2 (germline): SNHLY, FYNNEI. V dropped 2 bases and J dropped 8 bases, with 10 bases sitting between them. CDR3 protein: CASSEYPRDEQFF. DNA for the CDR3: TGTGCCAGCAGTGAATACCCCAGGGATGAGCAGTTCTTC.

J is TRBJ2-2 and V is TRBV18; D is uncertain. The CDR3 consists of 15 residues. Germline assignment: CDR1 KGHSH and CDR2 LQKENI. V shed 3 bases and J shed 4 bases, with 12 bases lying between them. The CDR3 region is CASSPASSGTGELFF. The CDR3 DNA follows: TGTGCCAGCTCACCGGCATCGTCGGGCACCGGGGAGCTGTTTTTT.

V is TRBV28 and J is TRBJ2-1, with D possibly TRBD2 on 6 matching bases. CDR3 length equals 17 residues. V lost 3 bases and J lost 0, with 15 bases in between. The germline gives CDR1 MDHEN, CDR2 SYDVKM. In DNA form, the CDR3 reads TGTGCCAGCAGTTTCCCCCGGGACTCGAGCTCCTACAATGAGCAGTTCTTC. Its translation is CASSFPRDSSSYNEQFF.

The chain joins TRBV5-1 to TRBJ2-1; D possibly corresponds to TRBD1 (6 bases). Trimming cost V 1 base and J 6 bases, with 23 bases left between them. CDR1 is SGHRS and CDR2 is YFSETQ in the germline V gene. The CDR3 length is 18 residues. The CDR3 sequence: CASSLNSGDLSWFNEQFF. As DNA, the CDR3 is TGCGCCAGCAGCTTGAATTCAGGGGACCTAAGTTGGTTCAATGAGCAGTTCTTC.

This clone was seen more than once but under ten times. The V gene is TRBV2, the J gene TRBJ1-5; 11 bases agree with TRBD1. Germline V gene lookup returns CDR1 SNHLY and CDR2 FYNNEI. J gave up 0 bases and V 8 bases, and 6 bases lay outside the gene matches. This CDR3 comprises 16 residues. CDR3 loop: CASAGTGGYSNQPQHF. The DNA of the CDR3 is TGTGCCAGCGCCGGGACAGGGGGTTATAGCAATCAGCCCCAGCATTTT.

The V gene is TRBV25-1, the J gene TRBJ2-3, with 8 nucleotides matching TRBD2. CDR1 and CDR2 from the germline V gene are MGHDK and SYGVNS. The ends lost 3 bases at V and 3 bases at J; junction bases unmatched: 11. The CDR3 extends over 17 amino acids. CDR3 protein: CASSDPKSRGGTDTQYF. CDR3 nucleotides: TGTGCCAGCAGTGACCCGAAAAGCCGGGGGGGTACAGATACGCAGTATTTT.

The rearrangement joins TRBV9 to TRBJ2-1, with 7 bases identical to TRBD1. There are 14 residues in the CDR3. Germline loops: CDR1 SGDLS, CDR2 YYNGEE. V lost 0 bases, J lost 8 bases, and 5 bases stayed unmatched. The CDR3 region has the DNA TGTGCCAGCAGCGTAGTTGACAGGGCCTATGAGCAGTTCTTC. Its translation is CASSVVDRAYEQFF.

The CDR3 DNA sequence: TGTGCCACCAGCAGAGATTTGGCCGACTCTGGAAACACCATATATTTT. Amino acids: CATSRDLADSGNTIYF. This chain joins TRBV15 and TRBJ1-3; D not resolved. In germline, CDR1 is LNHNV, CDR2 YYDKDF (reference sequence). V dropped 0 bases and J dropped 0 bases, with 9 bases sitting between them. The CDR3 runs 16 residues.

The gene calls are TRBV5-1 and TRBJ1-1; no reliable D call. Germline CDR1 SGHRS, CDR2 YFSETQ. V was cut by 0 bases and J by 1 base, with 4 bases left in between. The CDR3 is made up of 13 amino acids. CDR3 protein: CASSLGGNTEAFF. In DNA form, the CDR3 reads TGCGCCAGCAGCTTGGGCGGGAACACTGAAGCTTTCTTT.

The rearrangement uses TRBV5-1 and TRBJ2-5, with 8 bases identical to TRBD2. This CDR3 has 14 residues. Germline V gene sequence: CDR1 SGHRS, CDR2 YFSETQ. Trimming removed 5 bases from V and 1 base from J; junction bases left unmatched: 4. CDR3 region: CASRPGTSQETQYF. The CDR3 DNA follows: TGCGCCAGCAGGCCCGGGACTAGCCAAGAGACCCAGTACTTC.

The rearrangement links TRBV19 to TRBJ2-1; D perhaps matches TRBD2 (6 bases). This CDR3 has 16 residues. Germline CDR1 and CDR2: LNHDA and SQIVND (reference sequence). V lost 6 bases to trimming and J lost 3 bases, with 18 bases between them. CDR3 sequence: CASRPESGASYNEQFF. The CDR3 bases are TGTGCCAGTAGACCAGAATCGGGAGCTAGCTACAATGAGCAGTTCTTC.

A word on this clone: The same CDR3 also results from other DNA sequences found in this sample. This rearrangement joins TRBV18 to TRBJ2-1; D gene unclear. V shed 3 bases and J shed 8 bases, with 5 bases lying between them. The CDR3 is 11 amino acids. Germline values: CDR1 KGHSH, CDR2 LQKENI. CDR3 DNA: TGTGCCAGCTCACCGTCCGATGAGCAGTTCTTC. Encoded protein: CASSPSDEQFF.

The V gene is TRBV6-6, the J gene TRBJ1-6, with 8 bases that match TRBD1. J lost 5 bases, V lost 7 bases, and 7 bases had no gene match. This CDR3 region has 15 residues. From germline, CDR1 is MNHNY and CDR2 SVGAGI (reference sequence). The CDR3 spells CASNDRGTDNSPLHF. The DNA of the CDR3 is TGTGCCAGCAACGACAGGGGTACGGATAATTCACCCCTCCACTTT.

V is TRBV6-6 and J is TRBJ2-7; D is possibly TRBD1 (5 bases). V lost 2 bases and J 3 bases, leaving 14 bases between the germline ends. This CDR3 has 15 residues. Germline V gene sequence: CDR1 MNHNY, CDR2 SVGAGI (reference sequence). DNA for the CDR3: TGTGCCAGCAGTTACAACGCAGGGAATGGCTACGAGCAGTACTTC. Translated, it gives CASSYNAGNGYEQYF.

Points on this clone: This specimen includes other DNA sequences encoding the same CDR3. The chain couples TRBV27 to TRBJ1-2; no definite D call. Germline-derived CDR1 and CDR2 are MNHEY and SMNVEV (reference sequence). This CDR3 region has 13 residues. The V end was cut by 3 bases, the J end by 8 bases, with 13 bases between. DNA of the CDR3: TGTGCCAGCAGTTTTAGCAGAATCTACGGCTACACCTTC. As protein: CASSFSRIYGYTF.

This sequence joins TRBV5-1 and TRBJ1-1; D is unresolved. V was clipped by 2 bases and J by 1 base, with 6 bases between them. Germline CDR1 is SGHRS and CDR2 is YFSETQ. The CDR3 has 13 amino acids. Here the CDR3 DNA reads TGCGCCAGCAGCTTTATTAGGAACACTGAAGCTTTCTTT. It codes for CASSFIRNTEAFF.

In DNA, the CDR3 is TGCGCCAGCAGCCCGGACAGTGGAGGTGGTGAAAAACTGTTTTTT. Translation gives CASSPDSGGGEKLFF. The V gene is TRBV5-1, the J gene TRBJ1-4; D is perhaps TRBD1 (6 bases). Germline loops: CDR1 SGHRS, CDR2 YFSETQ. V was cut by 4 bases and J by 7 bases, with 17 bases left in between. The CDR3 length is 15 residues.

The chain joins TRBV19 to TRBJ2-3, with 8 bases fitting TRBD2. V lost 5 bases, J lost 1 base, and 5 bases stayed unmatched. Per germline, CDR1 LNHDA and CDR2 SQIVND (reference sequence). The CDR3 has 15 amino acids. The CDR3 sequence: CASSHGGGRTDTQYF. The CDR3 DNA follows: TGTGCCAGTAGTCACGGCGGGGGGCGCACAGATACGCAGTATTTT. Full variable domain (outside the CDR3, taken from reference TRBV19 and TRBJ2-3): DGGITQSPKYLFRKEGQNVTLSCEQNLNHDAMYWYRQDPGQGLRLIYYSQIVNDFQKGDIAEGYSVSREKKESFPLTVTSAQKNPTAFYLCASSHGGGRTDTQYFGPGTRLTVL.

This chain connects TRBV5-1 to TRBJ1-4; D not certain. Germline loops: CDR1 SGHRS, CDR2 YFSETQ. The CDR3 is 15 residues long. With 1 base removed from V and 1 base from J, the gap between germline ends came to 8 bases. The DNA of the CDR3 is TGCGCCAGCAGCTTGACACGAGGAACTAATGAAAAACTGTTTTTT. Translated: CASSLTRGTNEKLFF.

This clone occurred a few times. CDR3 in DNA: TGTGCCAGCAGTGCAACCGGGACAGAGAATGAAAAACTGTTTTTT. Residues: CASSATGTENEKLFF. V usage is TRBV2 and J usage is TRBJ1-4; 7 bases agree with TRBD1. Germline values: CDR1 SNHLY, CDR2 FYNNEI. Trimming at V came to 4 bases and at J to 5 bases, leaving 7 bases not matched to a gene. This CDR3 is 15 amino acids long. Full variable domain (rest looked up from reference TRBV2 and TRBJ1-4): EPEVTQTPSHQVTQMGQEVILRCVPISNHLYFYWYRQILGQKVEFLVSFYNNEISEKSEIFDDQFSVERPDGSNFTLKIRSTKLEDSAMYFCASSATGTENEKLFFGSGTQLSVL.

This sequence joins TRBV15 and TRBJ2-3; the D is unclear. This CDR3 has 15 residues. Germline V lookup: CDR1 LNHNV, CDR2 YYDKDF (reference sequence). V gave up 0 bases and J gave up 0 bases, with 7 bases separating them. This CDR3 reads CATSRDPRSTDTQYF. CDR3 coding DNA: TGTGCCACCAGCAGAGATCCGAGAAGCACAGATACGCAGTATTTT.

The chain couples TRBV5-5 to TRBJ2-7; tentatively, D is TRBD2 (7 bases). In germline, CDR1 is SGHKS, CDR2 YYEKEE (reference sequence). V gave up 8 bases and J gave up 5 bases, with 23 bases separating them. This CDR3 spans 15 amino acids. Written as DNA, the CDR3 is TGTGCCAGTGCAAGGGGGGGAGGTTTTAGCAACGAGCAGTACTTC. It translates to CASARGGGFSNEQYF.

The count of this clone is one. The CDR3 coding sequence is TGTGCCATCAGTGAAGACAGGGTCTGGGAGCAGTACTTC. It specifies CAISEDRVWEQYF. The chain employs TRBV10-3 and TRBJ2-7, with 7 positions matching TRBD1. In germline, CDR1 is ENHRY, CDR2 SYGVKD. The CDR3 totals 13 residues. V was clipped by 3 bases and J by 7 bases; unmatched bases: 6.

This sequence joins TRBV7-9 and TRBJ1-4; TRBD1 matches at 8 bases. The V gene end was trimmed by 1 base and the J gene end by 5 bases; junction bases not matched to a gene: 3. This CDR3 spans 15 amino acids. CDR1 SEHNR and CDR2 FQNEAQ come from the germline V gene (reference sequence). The CDR3 region is CASSLGGQGNEKLFF. The CDR3 DNA reads as TGTGCCAGCAGCTTAGGTGGACAGGGAAATGAAAAACTGTTTTTT.

The J gene is TRBJ1-3, the V gene TRBV7-2; D unresolved. The length of the CDR3 is 15 residues. Germline-derived CDR1 and CDR2 are SGHTA and FQGNSA. Trimming pared 1 base from V and 2 bases from J, leaving 9 bases between. CDR3: CASSLGHNPGNTIYF. Written as DNA, the CDR3 is TGTGCCAGCAGCTTAGGACACAATCCTGGAAACACCATATATTTT.

This chain connects TRBV7-8 to TRBJ1-4; D is ambiguous. Deletions cut 2 bases from V and 0 bases from J, with 10 bases between. There are 16 residues in the CDR3. Germline CDR1 SGHVS, CDR2 FQNEAQ. CDR3 amino acids: CASSLRRRATNEKLFF. Written as DNA, the CDR3 is TGTGCCAGCAGCTTAAGGAGGAGAGCAACTAATGAAAAACTGTTTTTT.

V is TRBV6-6 and J is TRBJ2-7; D is uncertain. Trimming removed 3 bases from V and 0 bases from J, with 12 bases in between. The CDR3 is 15 residues long. Germline assignment: CDR1 MNHNY and CDR2 SVGAGI (reference sequence). The CDR3 sequence: CASSYEAGYSYEQYF. The CDR3 nucleotides are TGTGCCAGCAGTTATGAGGCCGGATACTCCTACGAGCAGTACTTC.

This clone has a handful of counts. This CDR3 is CASSKGRSPTGIQETQYF. The CDR3, as DNA: TGTGCCAGCAGCAAAGGAAGGTCCCCGACAGGGATCCAAGAGACCCAGTACTTC. The rearrangement uses TRBV21-1 and TRBJ2-5; TRBD1 was called by the table and not checked on the DNA. TRBV21-1 has pseudogene status. This CDR3 has 18 residues.

The CDR3 is CASSTLLGSFHF. The CDR3 DNA follows: TGTGCCAGCAGTACTCTTCTCGGGTCTTTCCACTTT. The chain recombines TRBV28 with TRBJ1-6; D unclear. V was pared by 5 bases and J by 17 bases, with 16 bases between. CDR3 length: 12 amino acids. The germline gives CDR1 MDHEN, CDR2 SYDVKM.

This clone was seen only a few times. This chain joins TRBV19 and TRBJ2-6, with D perhaps matching TRBD2 (6 bases). The germline CDR1 and CDR2 sequences are LNHDA and SQIVND (reference sequence). V was shortened by 5 bases and J by 2 bases, with 10 bases between the two germline ends. This CDR3 has 15 amino acids. The CDR3 reads CASSLRTTGANVLTF. The CDR3, as DNA: TGTGCCAGTAGTCTACGGACTACTGGGGCCAACGTCCTGACTTTC.